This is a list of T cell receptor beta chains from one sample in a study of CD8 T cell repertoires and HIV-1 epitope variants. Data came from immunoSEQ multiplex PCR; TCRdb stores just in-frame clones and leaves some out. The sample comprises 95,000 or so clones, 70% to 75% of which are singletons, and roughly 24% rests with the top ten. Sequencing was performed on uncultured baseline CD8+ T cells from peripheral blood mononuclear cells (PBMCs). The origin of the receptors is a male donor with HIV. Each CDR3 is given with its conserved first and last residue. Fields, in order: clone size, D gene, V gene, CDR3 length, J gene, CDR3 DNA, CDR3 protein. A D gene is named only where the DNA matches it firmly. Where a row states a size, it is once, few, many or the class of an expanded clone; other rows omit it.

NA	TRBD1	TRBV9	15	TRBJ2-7	TGTGCCAGCAGCCCCCGGGACAGGCAAACCTACGAGCAGTACTTC	CASSPRDRQTYEQYF
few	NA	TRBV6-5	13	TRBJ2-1	TGTGCCAGCAGTTCGCACCCCCCTAGGGTTCTTCTCTTC	CASSSHPPRVLLF
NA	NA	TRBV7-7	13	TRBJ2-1	TGTGCCAGCAGCACCGGGGGTCCCGATGAGCAGTTCTTC	CASSTGGPDEQFF
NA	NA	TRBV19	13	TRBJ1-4	TGTGCCAGTAGTAGCGTATTGGATGAAAAACTGTTTTTT	CASSSVLDEKLFF
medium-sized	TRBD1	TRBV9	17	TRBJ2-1	TGTGCCAGCAGCGTCTCCCCAGGGGGCCCTCGGCCACCTGAGCAGTTCTTC	CASSVSPGGPRPPEQFF
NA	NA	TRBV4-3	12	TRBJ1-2	TGCGCCAGCAGCGACACGGAGTATGGCTACACCTTC	CASSDTEYGYTF
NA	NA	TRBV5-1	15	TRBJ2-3	TGCGCCAGCAGCTTGCTGGGGAAGAGCACAGATACGCAGTATTTT	CASSLLGKSTDTQYF
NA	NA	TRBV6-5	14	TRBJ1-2	TGTGCCAGCAGCCCTCCGGGGCGAAGTCTTGGCTACACCTTC	CASSPPGRSLGYTF
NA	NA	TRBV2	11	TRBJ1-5	TGTGCCAGCTCGCTAAATCAGCCCCAGCATTTT	CASSLNQPQHF
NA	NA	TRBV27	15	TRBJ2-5	TGTGCCAGCAGTTTAAGCGGGCGGAGAGAAGAGACCCAGTACTTC	CASSLSGRREETQYF
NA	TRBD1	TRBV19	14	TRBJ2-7	TGTGCCAGTAGTATCGAGGGACAGGACTACGAGCAGTACTTC	CASSIEGQDYEQYF
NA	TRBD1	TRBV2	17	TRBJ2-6	TGTGCCAGCACCCCGGGACAGGGGGCGCTAGGGGCCAACGTCCTGACTTTC	CASTPGQGALGANVLTF
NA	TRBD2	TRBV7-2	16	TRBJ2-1	TGTGCCAGCAGCCTACTAGCGGGGGGCTCCTACAATGAGCAGTTCTTC	CASSLLAGGSYNEQFF
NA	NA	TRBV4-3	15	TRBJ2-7	TGCGCCAGCAGCCAATCCAGGGTGGGACTCTACGAGCAGTACTTC	CASSQSRVGLYEQYF
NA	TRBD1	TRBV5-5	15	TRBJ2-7	TGTGCCAGCAGCTGGGAGACAGGGGGCACGGACGAGCAGTACTTC	CASSWETGGTDEQYF
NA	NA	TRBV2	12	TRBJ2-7	TGTGCCAGCACAGAGTTCTCCTACGAGCAGTACTTC	CASTEFSYEQYF
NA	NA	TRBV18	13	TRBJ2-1	TGTGCCAGCTCACCGTTAGAGGGAGGAGGACAGTTCTTC	CASSPLEGGGQFF
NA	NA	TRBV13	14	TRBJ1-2	TGTGCCAGCAGCTTATTTTACAGCGTCTATGGCTACACCTTC	CASSLFYSVYGYTF
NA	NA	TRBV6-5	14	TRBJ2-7	TGTGCCAGCAGTTACTCGAAGGAAGTCTACGAGCAGTACTTC	CASSYSKEVYEQYF
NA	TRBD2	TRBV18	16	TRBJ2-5	TGTGCCAGCTCACCACCGACGCGGGGGGGCCAAGAGACCCAGTACTTC	CASSPPTRGGQETQYF
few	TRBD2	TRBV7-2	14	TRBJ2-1	TGTGCCAGCAGCTCACCTAGCGGGAGCAATGAGCAGTTCTTC	CASSSPSGSNEQFF
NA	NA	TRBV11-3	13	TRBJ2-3	TGTGCCAGCAGCTTAGAGTATACAGATACGCAGTATTTT	CASSLEYTDTQYF
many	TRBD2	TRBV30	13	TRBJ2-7	TGTGCCTGGAGTGTTAGCGGGTACTACGAGCAGTACTTC	CAWSVSGYYEQYF
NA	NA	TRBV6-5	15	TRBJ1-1	TGTGCCAGCAGTTACAAGGAGCGACTGAACACTGAAGCTTTCTTT	CASSYKERLNTEAFF
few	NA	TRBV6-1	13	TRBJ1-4	TGTGCCAGTAGAGGGCCCCCGGGGTACAGACTGTTTTTT	CASRGPPGYRLFF
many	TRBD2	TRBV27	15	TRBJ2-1	TGTGCCAGCAGGCTGGGACTAGCGGGATCTCGTGAGCAGTTCTTC	CASRLGLAGSREQFF
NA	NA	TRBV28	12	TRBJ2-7	TGTGCCACCTCGGGCCTGGGGTACGAGCAGTACTTC	CATSGLGYEQYF
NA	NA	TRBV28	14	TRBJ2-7	TGTGCCAGCAGTTTCGGCAGGGGTCCCCAAGCGCAGTACTTC	CASSFGRGPQAQYF
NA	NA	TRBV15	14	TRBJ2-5	TGTGCCACCAGCAGAGGAGGGGGGCAAGAGACCCAGTACTTC	CATSRGGGQETQYF
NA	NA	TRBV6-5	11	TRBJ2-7	TGTGCCAGCAGTGACTCCTACGAGCAGTACTTC	CASSDSYEQYF
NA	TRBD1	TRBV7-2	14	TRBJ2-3	TGTGCCAGCAGCGTAGGACAGGGAGCAGATACGCAGTATTTT	CASSVGQGADTQYF
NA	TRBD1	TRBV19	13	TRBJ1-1	TGTGCCAGTAGTATCTCACGGGACAGGGCGGCTTTCTTT	CASSISRDRAAFF
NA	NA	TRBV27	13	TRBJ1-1	TGTGCCAGCAGAATGGGTCGGAACACTGAAGCTTTCTTT	CASRMGRNTEAFF
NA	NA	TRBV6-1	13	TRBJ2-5	TGTGCCAGCAGCCGACTATCGTGGGAGACCCAGTACTTC	CASSRLSWETQYF
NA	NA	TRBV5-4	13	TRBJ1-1	TGTGCCAGCAGCTTTAGGACAGACACTGAAGCTTTCTTT	CASSFRTDTEAFF
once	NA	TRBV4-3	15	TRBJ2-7	TGCGCCAGCAGCCAAGGTATGTTCAGTACCTACGAGCAGTACTTC	CASSQGMFSTYEQYF
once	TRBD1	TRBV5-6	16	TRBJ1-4	TGTGCCAGCAGCTTGGGACAGGGAGTTACTAATGAAAAACTGTTTTTT	CASSLGQGVTNEKLFF
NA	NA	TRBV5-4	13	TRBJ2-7	TGTGCCAGCAGCGGGGGCCGAACGCGCGAGCAGTACTTC	CASSGGRTREQYF
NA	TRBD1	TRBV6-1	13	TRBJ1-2	TGTGCCAGCAGTTCGACAGGGGGCCGGGGCTACACCTTC	CASSSTGGRGYTF
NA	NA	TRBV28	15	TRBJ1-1	TGTGCCAGCAGTTCGGCCGGGCGGGGGTACACTGAAGCTTTCTTT	CASSSAGRGYTEAFF
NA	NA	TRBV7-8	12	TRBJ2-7	TGTGCCAGCAGCTTATTGGTCAACGAGCAGTACTTC	CASSLLVNEQYF
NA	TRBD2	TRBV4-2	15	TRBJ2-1	TGTGCCAGCAGCCAAGTCGATCTAGCGGTCAATGAGCAGTTCTTC	CASSQVDLAVNEQFF
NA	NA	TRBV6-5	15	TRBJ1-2	TGTGCCAGCAGTTACTCGTCGTCAGGCGGCTATGGCTACACCTTC	CASSYSSSGGYGYTF
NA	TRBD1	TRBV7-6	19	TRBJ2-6	TGTGCCAGCAGCCTCAATAGGGGGACAGGGACTACTGGGGCCAACGTCCTGACTTTC	CASSLNRGTGTTGANVLTF
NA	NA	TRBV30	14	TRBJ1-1	TGTGCCTGGAGGCTGAGGGCCCGAGCCACTGAAGCTTTCTTT	CAWRLRARATEAFF